The sequence of this TCR beta chain was determined in a study of T cell repertoires in cytomegalovirus infection. After removal of 6 bases from V and 5 bases from J, the junction contained 7 bases not matched to a gene. The CDR3 has 14 amino acids. The germline V gene encodes CDR1 MNHNY and CDR2 SVGAGI (reference sequence). This clonotype was observed a few times. TCRdb fed the reads into MiXCR, producing one record per CDR3 protein. The data contain about 320,000 distinct CDR3 sequences, around 9.5% of them seen just once; the ten biggest clones take up about 3.9%. This chain joins TRBV6-6 and TRBJ2-1; 7 nucleotides agree with TRBD1. The sample consisted of PBMCs. This receptor was identified in a human donor in good health (CMV status not recorded). Some clones in this sample may be carry-over from other donors' samples. CDR3 region: CASSPGTENNEQFF. Written as DNA, the CDR3 is TGTGCCAGCAGCCCCGGGACAGAAAACAATGAGCAGTTCTTC.